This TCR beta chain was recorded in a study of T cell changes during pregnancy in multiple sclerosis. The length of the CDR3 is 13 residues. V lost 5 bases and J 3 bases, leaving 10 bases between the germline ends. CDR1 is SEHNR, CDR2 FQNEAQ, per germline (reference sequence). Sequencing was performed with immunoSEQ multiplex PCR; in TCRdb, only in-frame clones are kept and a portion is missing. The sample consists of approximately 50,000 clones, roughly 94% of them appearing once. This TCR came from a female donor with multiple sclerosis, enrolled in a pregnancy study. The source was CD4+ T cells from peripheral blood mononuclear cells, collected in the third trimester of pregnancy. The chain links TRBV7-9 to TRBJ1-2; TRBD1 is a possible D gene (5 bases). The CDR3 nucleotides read TGTGCCAGCAGCACCGGACAATACTATGGCTACACCTTC. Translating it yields CASSTGQYYGYTF.